Below are 8 T cell receptor beta chains sequenced from a single sample in a study of Graves' ophthalmopathy and Graves' hyperthyroidism. The TCR beta CDR3 regions underwent amplification from RNA transcripts. RT-PCR in the first round used HTBI primers; a second-round multiplex PCR followed. TCRdb reprocessed the multiplex PCR reads via MiXCR and lists one record per CDR3 protein. Of around 16,000 distinct CDR3 sequences in the sample, roughly 50% were seen once. The sample comprised peripheral blood. These TCRs come from a woman aged 40 to 55 with stable Graves' hyperthyroidism.

The CDR3 is CASSFDNYNEQFF. The CDR3 nucleotides read TGTGCCAGCAGTTTTGATAACTACAATGAGCAGTTCTTC. The rearrangement joins TRBV12-3 or TRBV12-4 to TRBJ2-1; D is undetermined. V lost 3 bases, J lost 3 bases, and 6 bases lay in between. The CDR3 extends over 13 amino acids.

This clonotype was detected ten times or more. The genes are TRBV20-1 and TRBJ1-1; D gene unclear. Germline V gene sequence: CDR1 DFQATT, CDR2 SNEGSKA (reference sequence). The V end lost 6 bases, the J end lost 2 bases, and 13 bases lay between the germline ends. CDR3 length equals 13 residues. The CDR3 nucleotides are TGCAGTGCCAACCGTGGGAGTAACACTGAAGCTTTCTTT. This encodes CSANRGSNTEAFF.

This clonotype was found many times. This chain joins TRBV19 and TRBJ2-1, with TRBD2 identical over 8 bases. Germline V gene sequence: CDR1 LNHDA, CDR2 SQIVND (reference sequence). CDR3 size: 17 residues. Germline trimming cut 1 base from V and 4 bases from J; bases unmatched to any gene: 9. The CDR3 DNA follows: TGTGCCAGTAGTATAGGTAGGGCGGGGGGCATATACAATGAGCAGTTCTTC. Translating it yields CASSIGRAGGIYNEQFF. The full variable domain, in which reference TRBV19 and TRBJ2-1 provide the parts outside the CDR3, is DGGITQSPKYLFRKEGQNVTLSCEQNLNHDAMYWYRQDPGQGLRLIYYSQIVNDFQKGDIAEGYSVSREKKESFPLTVTSAQKNPTAFYLCASSIGRAGGIYNEQFFGPGTRLTVL.

This clonotype was recorded only once. CDR3 sequence (DNA): TGTGCCATCGGGGGGACTAGCTCTAGCACAGATACGCAGTATTTT. Translating gives CAIGGTSSSTDTQYF. The rearrangement joins TRBV10-3 to TRBJ2-3, with 9 bases fitting TRBD2. In germline, CDR1 is ENHRY, CDR2 SYGVKD. The J segment lost 0 bases and the V segment lost 8 bases, leaving 6 bases of the junction unmatched. This CDR3 contains 15 residues.

The chain joins TRBV2 to TRBJ2-5; 7 positions agree with TRBD2. Germline CDR1 is SNHLY and CDR2 is FYNNEI. The V segment lost 6 bases and the J segment 2 bases; nucleotides outside the gene matches: 9. The CDR3 sequence is 15 residues long. CDR3 amino acids: CASSLTLGGQETQYF. CDR3 nucleotides: TGTGCCAGCAGCCTTACTTTGGGGGGGCAAGAGACCCAGTACTTC.

This clonotype was seen a handful of times. A much larger clone sits a single nucleotide away, making a read error possible. This chain joins TRBV12-3 or TRBV12-4 and TRBJ1-1; no reliable D call. V gave up 6 bases and J gave up 5 bases, with 10 bases separating them. The CDR3 covers 12 residues. CDR3 region: CASSRGRTEAFF. The CDR3 DNA is TGTGCCAGCAGCCGAGGGAGAACTGAAGCTTTCTTT.

The J gene is TRBJ2-1, the V gene TRBV15; 10 bases are shared with TRBD2. V lost 1 base to trimming and J lost 5 bases; unmatched junction nucleotides: 5. This CDR3 has 16 amino acids. CDR1 is LNHNV, CDR2 YYDKDF, per germline (reference sequence). CDR3 amino acids: CATSRVALAGDNEQFF. DNA for the CDR3: TGTGCCACCAGCAGAGTTGCGCTAGCGGGAGACAATGAGCAGTTCTTC. Supplemented by reference TRBV15 and TRBJ2-1, the full variable domain reads DAMVIQNPRYQVTQFGKPVTLSCSQTLNHNVMYWYQQKSSQAPKLLFHYYDKDFNNEADTPDNFQSRRPNTSFCFLDIRSPGLGDTAMYLCATSRVALAGDNEQFFGPGTRLTVL.

In the case of this clonotype: A read error is likely, as this CDR3 ends without the conserved phenylalanine or tryptophan. V and J are TRBV20-1 and TRBJ2-1; the D gene is possibly TRBD2 (7 bases). Trimming pared 1 base from V and 7 bases from J, leaving 23 bases between. The CDR3 sequence is 17 residues long. In germline, CDR1 is DFQATT, CDR2 SNEGSKA (reference sequence). The CDR3 is CSARASLGGGANNEQFV. CDR3 bases: TGCAGTGCTAGAGCATCGTTGGGTGGGGGGGCAAATAATGAGCAGTTCGTC.